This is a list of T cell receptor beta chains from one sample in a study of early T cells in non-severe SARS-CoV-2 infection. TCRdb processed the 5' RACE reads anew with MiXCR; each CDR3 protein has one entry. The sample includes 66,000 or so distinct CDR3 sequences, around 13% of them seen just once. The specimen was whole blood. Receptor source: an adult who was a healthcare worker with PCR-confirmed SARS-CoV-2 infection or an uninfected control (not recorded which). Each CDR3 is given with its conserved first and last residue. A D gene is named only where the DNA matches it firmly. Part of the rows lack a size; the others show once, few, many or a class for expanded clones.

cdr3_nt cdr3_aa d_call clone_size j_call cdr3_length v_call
TGTGCCAGCAGCTATACTGACGAGCAGTACTTC CASSYTDEQYF NA few TRBJ2-7 11 TRBV7-2
TGCGCCAGCAGCTCGACTAGCGGGCACTCATCCTACGAGCAGTACTTC CASSSTSGHSSYEQYF TRBD2 few TRBJ2-7 16 TRBV5-1
TGTGCCAGCACCCCGGACAGGGTGGGTGGCTACACCTTC CASTPDRVGGYTF TRBD1 NA TRBJ1-2 13 TRBV6-6
TGTGATCATGGAGACACCTATGGCTACACCTTC CDHGDTYGYTF NA many TRBJ1-2 11 TRBV12-3/TRBV12-4
TGTGCCAGCAGACCCGACGATAGATACGAGCAGTACTTC CASRPDDRYEQYF NA NA TRBJ2-7 13 TRBV6-2/TRBV6-3
TGTGCCAGCAGGGGGACGGACAATGAGCAGTTCTTC CASRGTDNEQFF NA few TRBJ2-1 12 TRBV7-6
TGTGCCAGCAGCTCCCAGGGACAGGGGGTTGAAAAACTGTTTTTT CASSSQGQGVEKLFF TRBD1 NA TRBJ1-4 15 TRBV7-6
TGTGCCAGCAGCCAAGGTTCCGGGACCCTCACTGAAGCTTTCTTT CASSQGSGTLTEAFF NA NA TRBJ1-1 15 TRBV4-2
TGTGCCAGCAGTTTCGAGGGCCTGCCCCAGTACTTC CASSFEGLPQYF NA few TRBJ2-5 12 TRBV28
TGTGCCAGCAGCCCATTCGGACAGATTTACGAAAAACTGTTTTTT CASSPFGQIYEKLFF NA few TRBJ1-4 15 TRBV9
TGTGCCAGCAGCCAAGGGCCTAGCGTAAACACCGGGGAGCTGTTTTTT CASSQGPSVNTGELFF NA few TRBJ2-2 16 TRBV3-1
TGTGCCAGCAGACCCCCGGGGGCAGTTCAAGAGACCCAGTACTTC CASRPPGAVQETQYF NA many TRBJ2-5 15 TRBV7-9
TGTGCCATCAGTGAGACAGGGGGATACAATGAGCAGTTCTTC CAISETGGYNEQFF TRBD1 NA TRBJ2-1 14 TRBV10-3
TGTGCCAGCAGTTTAGAGTCTGGGGCTGGGTACGAGCAGTACTTC CASSLESGAGYEQYF NA NA TRBJ2-7 15 TRBV28
TGTGCCAGTAGGGGTCGACAGGGGGGCGCCGGGGAGCTGTTTTTT CASRGRQGGAGELFF TRBD1 few TRBJ2-2 15 TRBV19
TGTGCAAGTCGCTTCCCGGGACTAGCCTACAATGAGCAGTTCTTC CASRFPGLAYNEQFF NA NA TRBJ2-1 15 TRBV12-2
TGTGCCAGCTGGACTAGCGGGAAGGATACGCAGTATTTT CASWTSGKDTQYF TRBD2 NA TRBJ2-3 13 TRBV7-2
TGCAGCGTTGAAGGCCGATTGAACACTGAAGCTTTCTTT CSVEGRLNTEAFF NA many TRBJ1-1 13 TRBV29-1
TGTGCCAGCAGCCCACCACCCGGGGGCGGCTATGGCTACACCTTC CASSPPPGGGYGYTF NA NA TRBJ1-2 15 TRBV7-2
TGTGCCAGCAGCGAGAGTTCGGGGGCCAAAAACATTCAGTACTTC CASSESSGAKNIQYF NA many TRBJ2-4 15 TRBV6-5
TGTGCCAGCAGTTTATGGGCGGGGTCCGGGGAGCTGTTTTTT CASSLWAGSGELFF NA few TRBJ2-2 14 TRBV28
TGTGCCATCACCCCAGGGGGGGGGCGCGCCACCGGGGAGCTGTTTTTT CAITPGGGRATGELFF NA few TRBJ2-2 16 TRBV10-3
TGTGCCAGCTCCCTGAGCGGGAGGGACCACAATGAGCAGTTCTTC CASSLSGRDHNEQFF TRBD2 NA TRBJ2-1 15 TRBV6-1
TGTGCCAGTAGTATCGATCCGGGACTAGCATATGAGCAGTTCTTC CASSIDPGLAYEQFF TRBD2 NA TRBJ2-1 15 TRBV19
TGTGCCAGCAGCTTATATCAGGGGCATTCCTACAATGAGCAGTTCTTC CASSLYQGHSYNEQFF NA many TRBJ2-1 16 TRBV7-9
TGTGCCAGCAGCTTCGGTCAAGAGACCCAGTACTTC CASSFGQETQYF NA many TRBJ2-5 12 TRBV5-4
TGTGCCACCTCTGCTCGCCAAGAGACCCAGTACTTC CATSARQETQYF NA NA TRBJ2-5 12 TRBV2
TGTGCCATCAGTGATTCCGGGACTGGGGCCAACGTCCTGACTTTC CAISDSGTGANVLTF NA few TRBJ2-6 15 TRBV10-3
TGTGCCAGCAGTTACCGGGCGGGGAGGAGCTATGGCTACACCTTC CASSYRAGRSYGYTF NA many TRBJ1-2 15 TRBV6-2/TRBV6-3
TGTGCCAGCAGCCCAGAGGGTGTGGGGGTTGGGGCCAAAAACATTCAGTACTTC CASSPEGVGVGAKNIQYF NA NA TRBJ2-4 18 TRBV12-3/TRBV12-4
TGTGCCAGCAGCTTGGGACAGGGGGCTGTTGGGGCCAACGTCCTGACTTTC CASSLGQGAVGANVLTF TRBD1 many TRBJ2-6 17 TRBV6-1
TGTGCCAGCAGTATGAGGGCGGATTCACCCCTCCACTTT CASSMRADSPLHF NA many TRBJ1-6 13 TRBV27
TGTGCCAGCAGTTACGGGGCTAGCGGGACCCAAGAGACCCAGTACTTC CASSYGASGTQETQYF TRBD2 NA TRBJ2-5 16 TRBV6-5
TGTGCCAGCAGTCGACAAGGAGCGGGCCTCTCCTACGAGCAGTACTTC CASSRQGAGLSYEQYF NA few TRBJ2-7 16 TRBV6-2/TRBV6-3
TGTGCCAGCAGCTTAGACAGAGCCCTAGGGAACAATGAGCAGTTCTTC CASSLDRALGNNEQFF NA many TRBJ2-1 16 TRBV7-8
TGTGCCAGCAGAGCGGAGACATTTACTAGCACAGATACGCAGTATTTT CASRAETFTSTDTQYF NA NA TRBJ2-3 16 TRBV28
TGCAGCGTTTACAGGGGCATAAACACTGAAGCTTTCTTT CSVYRGINTEAFF TRBD1 few TRBJ1-1 13 TRBV29-1
TGTGCCAGCAGTTCTGGGACAGGATTTAATGGCTACACCTTC CASSSGTGFNGYTF TRBD1 few TRBJ1-2 14 TRBV6-5
TGTGCCAGCAGTTCAAATCGTGAGCAGTTCTTC CASSSNREQFF NA medium-sized TRBJ2-1 11 TRBV28
TGTGCCACCAGGACTAGCGGGACCCTGGGCGAGCAGTACTTC CATRTSGTLGEQYF TRBD2 few TRBJ2-7 14 TRBV10-3
TGCAGTGCTAGCAGACAGGGGGCAGATACGCAGTATTTT CSASRQGADTQYF TRBD1 many TRBJ2-3 13 TRBV20-1
TGTGCCAGCAGCTTTGGGGACAGGGGCTCCGGAAACACCATATATTTT CASSFGDRGSGNTIYF TRBD1 medium-sized TRBJ1-3 16 TRBV7-8
TGTGCCACCAGTGCACCGCATACAAGCCCCAATACGCAGTATTTT CATSAPHTSPNTQYF NA NA TRBJ2-3 15 TRBV24-1
TGTGCCACTGGACAGGGGTCCGTGGATTACGAGCAGTACTTC CATGQGSVDYEQYF TRBD1 NA TRBJ2-7 14 TRBV10-3
TGTGCCAGCAGCCCGGACCCGAACACCGGGGAGCTGTTTTTT CASSPDPNTGELFF NA many TRBJ2-2 14 TRBV5-4
TGCGCCAGCAGTGGACAGCCTATGAACACTGAAGCTTTCTTT CASSGQPMNTEAFF NA few TRBJ1-1 14 TRBV10-2
TGCAGCGCTACCACAGGGGGCCTTGGCGAGCAGTACTTC CSATTGGLGEQYF TRBD1 many TRBJ2-7 13 TRBV29-1
TGCGCCAGCAGCTTCCTTTCTTCGGGCTATGGCTACACCTTC CASSFLSSGYGYTF NA once TRBJ1-2 14 TRBV4-1
TGTGCCAGCAGTGAAGTGTCAGGCCGCAACAATGAGCAGTTCTTC CASSEVSGRNNEQFF NA few TRBJ2-1 15 TRBV2
TGTGCCAGCAGTTTACGGAGGGGGCAGTTTAACAATGAGCAGTTCTTC CASSLRRGQFNNEQFF NA NA TRBJ2-1 16 TRBV27